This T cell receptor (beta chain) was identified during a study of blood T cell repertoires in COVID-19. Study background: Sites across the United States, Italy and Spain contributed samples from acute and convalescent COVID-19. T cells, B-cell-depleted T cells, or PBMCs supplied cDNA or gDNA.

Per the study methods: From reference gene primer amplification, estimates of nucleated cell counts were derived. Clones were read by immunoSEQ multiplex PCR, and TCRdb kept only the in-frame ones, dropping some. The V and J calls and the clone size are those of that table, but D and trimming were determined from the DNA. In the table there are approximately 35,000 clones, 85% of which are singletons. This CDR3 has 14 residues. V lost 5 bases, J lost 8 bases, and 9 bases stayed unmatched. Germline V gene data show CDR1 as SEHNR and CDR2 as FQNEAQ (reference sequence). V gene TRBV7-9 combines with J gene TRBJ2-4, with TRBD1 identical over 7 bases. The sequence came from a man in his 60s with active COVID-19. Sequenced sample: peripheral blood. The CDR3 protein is CASSPRTGSDIQYF. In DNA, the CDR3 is TGTGCCAGCAGCCCAAGGACAGGTAGTGACATTCAGTACTTC.